The sequence of this T cell receptor beta chain was determined in a study of shared clonotypes between healthy human individuals. Study-wide background: There were three CD4 naive, three CD4 memory, two CD8 naive and one CD8 memory plates per donor.

Notes on this clone: The target antigen is unknown.

The study, taken as a whole, reports: Naive CD4 clonotype sharing across a handful of donors was approximately 5%.

In the original processing: As immunoSEQ supplied junction-only sequences (without quality scores), filtering differed. Sequenced by immunoSEQ multiplex PCR; TCRdb stores in-frame clones only, minus some. V and J calls and clone size are given by that table; D and trimming were obtained from the DNA. The sample gives around 200,000 clones, 80% to 95% of which show up once; more than 0.06% is in the top ten. There are 13 residues in the CDR3. Trimming took 0 bases from V and 10 from J, leaving 12 bases between them. CDR1 and CDR2 (germline): SEHNR, FQNEAQ (reference sequence). The source of this sequence is a woman aged 30 to 39 in good health. The chain has TRBV7-9 and TRBJ2-5; D is undetermined. The source material was naive CD4+ T cells sorted from blood. As for subset: CD45RA+ positively selected. CDR3 DNA: TGTGCCAGCAGCTTAGCACGGGTTGGGATCCAGTACTTC. Translated, it gives CASSLARVGIQYF.